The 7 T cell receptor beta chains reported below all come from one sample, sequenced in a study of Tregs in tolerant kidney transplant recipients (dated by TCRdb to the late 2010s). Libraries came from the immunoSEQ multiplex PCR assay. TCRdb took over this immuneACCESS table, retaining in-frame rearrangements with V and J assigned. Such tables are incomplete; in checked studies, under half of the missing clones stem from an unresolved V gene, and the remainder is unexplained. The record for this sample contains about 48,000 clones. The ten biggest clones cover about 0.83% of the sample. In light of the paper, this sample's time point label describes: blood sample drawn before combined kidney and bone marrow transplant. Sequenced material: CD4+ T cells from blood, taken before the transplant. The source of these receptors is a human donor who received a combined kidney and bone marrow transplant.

The DNA read from the CDR3 is TGTGCCAGCAGCCGGGACAGACTCGATTATGGC. The encoded protein is CASSRDRLDYG. The CDR3 as a whole reads CASSRDRLDYGYTF. This sequence joins TRBV6-2 or TRBV6-3 and TRBJ1-2, with TRBD1 matching over 7 bases. The missing CDR3 end, 3 residues past where the read stops, is filled in from the germline J gene. CDR1 and CDR2 (germline): MNHEY, SVGEGT. The CDR3 sequence is 14 residues long. V lost 6 bases to trimming and J lost 5 bases; unmatched junction nucleotides: 9.

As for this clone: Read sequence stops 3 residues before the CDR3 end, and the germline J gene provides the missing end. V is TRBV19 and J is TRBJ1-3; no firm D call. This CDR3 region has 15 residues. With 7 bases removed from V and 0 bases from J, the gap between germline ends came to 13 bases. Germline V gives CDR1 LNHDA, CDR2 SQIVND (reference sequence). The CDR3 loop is CASIPRGGSGNTIYF. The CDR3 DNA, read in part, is TGTGCCAGTATCCCCCGGGGAGGCTCTGGAAACACC.

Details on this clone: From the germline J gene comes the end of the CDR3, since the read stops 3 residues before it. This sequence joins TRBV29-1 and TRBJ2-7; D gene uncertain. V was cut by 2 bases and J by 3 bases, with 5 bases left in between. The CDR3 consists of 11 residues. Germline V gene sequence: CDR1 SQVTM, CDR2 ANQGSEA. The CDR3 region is CSVENSYEQYF. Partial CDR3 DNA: TGCAGCGTTGAAAACAGCTACGAG.

The CDR3 DNA, read in part, is TGTGCCAGCTCACCACCTCTCCCAGATACG. As protein: CASSPPLPDT. The whole CDR3 sequence reads CASSPPLPDTQYF. The chain combines TRBV18 with TRBJ2-3; D ambiguous. The CDR3 end falls 3 residues outside the read, so it is completed with the germline J gene. CDR3 size: 13 residues. Deletions cut 0 bases from V and 4 bases from J, with 5 bases between. The germline gives CDR1 KGHSH, CDR2 LQKENI.

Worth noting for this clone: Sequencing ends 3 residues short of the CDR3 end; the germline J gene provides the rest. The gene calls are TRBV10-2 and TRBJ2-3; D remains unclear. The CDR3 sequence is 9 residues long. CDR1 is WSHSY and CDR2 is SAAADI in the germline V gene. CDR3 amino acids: CAVLGAQYF. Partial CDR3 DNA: TGCGCCGTGCTGGGCGCG.

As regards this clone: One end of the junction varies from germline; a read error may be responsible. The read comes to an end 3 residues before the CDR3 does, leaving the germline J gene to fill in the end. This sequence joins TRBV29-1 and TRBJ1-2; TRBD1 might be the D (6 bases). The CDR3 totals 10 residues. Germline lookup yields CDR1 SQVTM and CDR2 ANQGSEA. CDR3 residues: CRVRDTGYTF. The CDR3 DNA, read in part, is TGCCGCGTGCGGGACACGGGC.

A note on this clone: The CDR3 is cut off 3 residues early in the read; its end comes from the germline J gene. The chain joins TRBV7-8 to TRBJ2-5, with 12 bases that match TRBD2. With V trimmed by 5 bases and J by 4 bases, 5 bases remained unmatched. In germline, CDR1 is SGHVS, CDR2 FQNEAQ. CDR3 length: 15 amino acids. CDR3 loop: CASSTRTSGTETQYF. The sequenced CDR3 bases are TGTGCCAGCAGCACCCGGACTAGCGGGACAGAGACC.